The clone carrying this T cell receptor (beta chain) came up once. The sample originates from a study of T cell responses to AZD1222 COVID-19 vaccine. Generated by immunoSEQ multiplex PCR, the TCRdb table keeps only in-frame clones and is missing some. Of tens of thousands of clones in the sample, around 87% were seen once. The CDR3 runs 16 residues. Germline V gene data show CDR1 as KGHDR and CDR2 as SFDVKD. V trimming: 3 bases; J trimming: 2 bases; junction bases outside the gene matches: 5. Here the sequenced sample was peripheral blood, taken on day 0 of AZD1222 vaccination. The chain couples TRBV24-1 to TRBJ1-2, with TRBD1 matching 10 bases. The sequence derives from an adult in good health. CDR3 amino acids: CATSDAGQGENYGYTF. The CDR3 nucleotides read TGTGCCACCAGTGATGCTGGACAGGGGGAGAACTATGGCTACACCTTC.